The subject of this entry is one T cell receptor (beta chain). These data are taken from a study of beta chain features in type 1 diabetes. V shed 2 bases and J shed 1 base, with 0 bases lying between them. The length of the CDR3 is 13 residues. Per the germline V gene, CDR1 is KGHSH and CDR2 is LQKENI. The study reverse transcribed the entire isolated RNA, so it sequenced expressed TCRB transcripts. Assay used: immunoSEQ multiplex PCR; TCRdb lists only in-frame clones, some missing. Here the sample spans about 150,000 clones, around 10% being singletons. The sample consisted of central memory CD4+ T cells from blood. The receptor comes from a man aged 18 to 29 in good health. The rearrangement joins TRBV18 to TRBJ2-6; no definite D call. CDR3 sequence: CASSPSGANVLTF. As DNA, the CDR3 is TGTGCCAGCTCACCATCTGGGGCCAACGTCCTGACTTTC. The whole variable domain, filled in from reference TRBV18 and TRBJ2-6, reads NAGVMQNPRHLVRRRGQEARLRCSPMKGHSHVYWYRQLPEEGLKFMVYLQKENIIDESGMPKERFSAEFPKEGPSILRIQQVVRGDSAAYFCASSPSGANVLTFGAGSRLTVL.